What follows are 29 T cell receptor beta chains derived from one specimen sequenced in a study of T cell repertoires in cytomegalovirus infection. TCRdb passed the reads through MiXCR, listing each CDR3 protein once. The table has over 250,000 distinct CDR3 sequences, roughly a fifth seen once. These receptors are not linked to any known antigen. The sample in question was cultured PBMCs, obtained from culture after CMV antigen stimulation. Source of these receptors: a human donor in good health (CMV status not recorded). Some clones in this sample may be carry-over from other donors' samples.

This clonotype was counted ten times or more. This chain's CDR3 is CASRRDSLDYGYTF. CDR3 bases: TGTGCCAGCAGAAGGGACAGCCTTGACTATGGCTACACCTTC. V and J are TRBV12-3 or TRBV12-4 and TRBJ1-2; 7 bases are shared with TRBD1. There are 14 residues in the CDR3. With 6 bases clipped from V and 3 bases from J, the junction kept 7 bases outside the gene matches.

The genes are TRBV4-1 and TRBJ2-1; tentative D call: TRBD2 (5 bases). V lost 0 bases, J lost 0 bases, and 15 bases lay in between. Germline CDR1 and CDR2: MGHRA and YSYEKL. The CDR3 is made up of 18 amino acids. The CDR3: CASSQDLKDSYSYNEQFF. CDR3 DNA: TGCGCCAGCAGCCAAGATCTGAAGGACTCTTACTCCTACAATGAGCAGTTCTTC.

In this sample, this clonotype turned up a few times. The chain links TRBV6-2 or TRBV6-3 to TRBJ1-1, with a tentative D call TRBD1 (6 bases). The V gene's germline CDR1 is MNHEY and CDR2 SVGEGT. Trimming took off 4 bases at V and 8 bases at J, with 17 bases between the two ends. CDR3 size: 14 residues. DNA of the CDR3: TGTGCCAGCAGTTGGGGGCAGGGCAGCTGGGAAGCTTTCTTT. It encodes CASSWGQGSWEAFF.

The chain is built from TRBV6-4 and TRBJ2-1; 11 bases are a match to TRBD2. From germline, CDR1 is MRHNA and CDR2 SNTAGT. J was trimmed by 6 bases and V by 4 bases; bases with no gene match: 8. The CDR3 covers 16 residues. CDR3 in amino acids: CASSGTSGYSINEQFF. In DNA form, the CDR3 reads TGTGCCAGCAGTGGGACTAGCGGGTATTCTATCAATGAGCAGTTCTTC.

This clonotype was counted a few times. The chain links TRBV19 to TRBJ1-2; D is ambiguous. CDR3 length: 16 residues. The V end was cut by 3 bases, the J end by 4 bases, with 18 bases between. Germline CDR1 is LNHDA and CDR2 is SQIVND (reference sequence). CDR3 nucleotide sequence: TGTGCCAGTAGTATGCCTGGAGGTGGGGTCCTCTATGGCTACACCTTC. Translated: CASSMPGGGVLYGYTF.

V gene TRBV6-2 or TRBV6-3 combines with J gene TRBJ2-5, with TRBD2 matching 8 bases. The V gene end was trimmed by 6 bases and the J gene end by 4 bases; junction bases not matched to a gene: 13. The CDR3 totals 16 residues. From germline, CDR1 is MNHEY and CDR2 SVGEGT. CDR3 region: CASSPYWSGSGETQYF. Written as DNA, the CDR3 is TGTGCCAGCAGCCCTTATTGGAGCGGGAGTGGAGAGACCCAGTACTTC.

This clonotype was seen more than once but under ten times. The rearrangement links TRBV27 to TRBJ1-1; TRBD1 is a possible D gene (5 bases). Trimming stripped 4 bases from V and 0 bases from J, with 18 bases between. This CDR3 spans 17 amino acids. Germline V gives CDR1 MNHEY, CDR2 SMNVEV (reference sequence). The CDR3 DNA is TGTGCCAGCAGTTCAGGTACTGGGGGGGGTTTGAACACTGAAGCTTTCTTT. Its protein is CASSSGTGGGLNTEAFF.

The sample holds a few counts of this clonotype. The chain uses TRBV10-3 and TRBJ1-3; D call uncertain. V gave up 7 bases and J gave up 0 bases, with 7 bases separating them. From germline, CDR1 is ENHRY and CDR2 SYGVKD. The CDR3 consists of 13 residues. CDR3 amino acids: CAITRGSGNTIYF. CDR3 coding DNA: TGTGCCATCACTCGGGGCTCTGGAAACACCATATATTTT.

This clonotype was seen once. V is TRBV7-2 and J is TRBJ2-7; D gene unclear. The germline V gene has CDR1 SGHTA and CDR2 FQGNSA. V was cut by 5 bases and J by 4 bases, with 12 bases left in between. The CDR3 is 13 residues long. Here the CDR3 DNA reads TGTGCCAGCAGCCAATCTTGGGGTTACGAGCAGTACTTC. Its protein product is CASSQSWGYEQYF.

Only a few counts were recorded for this clonotype. Written as DNA, the CDR3 is TGTGCCAGCAGTTTAGCGGGACTCACCTACGAGCAGTACTTC. Its translation: CASSLAGLTYEQYF. The V and J genes are TRBV12-3 or TRBV12-4 and TRBJ2-7; D is possibly TRBD2 (6 bases). The CDR3 extends over 14 amino acids. V dropped 0 bases and J dropped 2 bases, with 8 bases sitting between them.

The chain recombines TRBV4-1 with TRBJ2-7, with D perhaps matching TRBD1 or TRBD2 (5 bases each). Trimming stripped 3 bases from V and 0 bases from J, with 15 bases between. Germline V gene sequence: CDR1 MGHRA, CDR2 YSYEKL. The CDR3 totals 16 residues. The chain's CDR3 is CASSQSPGTSSYEQYF. The CDR3 DNA sequence: TGCGCCAGCAGCCAGTCGCCGGGGACGAGCTCCTACGAGCAGTACTTC.

The V and J genes are TRBV2 and TRBJ2-3, with 10 positions matching TRBD2. Germline CDR1 and CDR2: SNHLY and FYNNEI. V lost 6 bases, J lost 3 bases, and 6 bases stayed unmatched. This CDR3 is built from 15 residues. The CDR3 DNA sequence: TGTGCCAGCAGATTTCTAGCGGGAGCTACAGATACGCAGTATTTT. It is translated as CASRFLAGATDTQYF.

The chain employs TRBV9 and TRBJ2-1; D gene uncertain. This CDR3 has 15 amino acids. V lost 2 bases and J lost 4, with 13 bases in between. Per germline, CDR1 SGDLS and CDR2 YYNGEE. The CDR3 reads CASSVSTQNYNEQFF. CDR3 DNA sequence: TGTGCCAGCAGCGTTTCGACACAAAATTACAATGAGCAGTTCTTC.

The genes are TRBV6-6 and TRBJ1-1; TRBD1 is a possible D gene (5 bases). Trimming took 5 bases from V and 7 from J, leaving 11 bases between them. The CDR3 runs to 12 residues. In germline, CDR1 is MNHNY, CDR2 SVGAGI (reference sequence). The CDR3 DNA sequence: TGTGCCAGCAGTCAACTGGGGGATGAAGCTTTCTTT. Amino acid sequence: CASSQLGDEAFF.

This clonotype has a count of ten or more. The chain uses TRBV19 and TRBJ2-1; D might be TRBD2 (5 bases). Trimming shortened V by 0 bases and J by 4 bases, and 13 bases separated the two germline ends. The CDR3 is 16 amino acids. The germline gives CDR1 LNHDA, CDR2 SQIVND (reference sequence). The CDR3 DNA reads as TGTGCCAGTAGTATAGAGGAGCGGCTAGGATACAATGAGCAGTTCTTC. Its protein is CASSIEERLGYNEQFF.

This clonotype was counted ten times or more. The chain is built from TRBV20-1 and TRBJ1-2, with TRBD1 matching 9 bases. CDR1 and CDR2 (germline): DFQATT, SNEGSKA (reference sequence). After removal of 1 base from V and 3 bases from J, the junction contained 3 bases not matched to a gene. This CDR3 contains 14 residues. The CDR3 nucleotides are TGCAGTGCTAGAGCGACAGGGGGACACTATGGCTACACCTTC. Translation: CSARATGGHYGYTF.

This rearrangement joins TRBV7-9 to TRBJ2-3; D gene unclear. Trimming removed 5 bases at V and 8 bases at J, with 11 bases between. There are 12 residues in the CDR3. CDR1 and CDR2 (germline): SEHNR, FQNEAQ (reference sequence). This chain's CDR3 is CASSPLDVTQYF. Written as DNA, the CDR3 is TGTGCCAGCAGCCCCTTAGACGTTACGCAGTATTTT.

This clonotype has just a few counts. The chain carries TRBV13 and TRBJ2-6; 9 bases match TRBD1. The CDR3 runs 21 residues. Germline V gives CDR1 PRHDT, CDR2 FYEKMQ (reference sequence). The V gene end was trimmed by 4 bases and the J gene end by 2 bases; junction bases not matched to a gene: 18. Here the CDR3 reads CASSSQLTGYTGGPGANVLTF. The CDR3 bases are TGTGCCAGCAGCTCACAATTAACAGGGTATACAGGGGGCCCTGGGGCCAACGTCCTGACTTTC.

Many counts were recorded for this clonotype. V gene TRBV4-1 combines with J gene TRBJ2-1; 8 bases map to TRBD2. CDR3 size: 13 residues. Germline V gene data show CDR1 as MGHRA and CDR2 as YSYEKL. V trimming: 6 bases; J trimming: 12 bases; junction bases outside the gene matches: 10. CDR3 protein: CASSLGREAGQFF. The CDR3, as DNA: TGCGCCAGCAGTTTGGGGCGGGAGGCGGGGCAGTTCTTC.

The rearrangement joins TRBV7-8 to TRBJ2-1, with TRBD1 identical over 9 bases. The CDR3 sequence is 13 residues long. Germline values: CDR1 SGHVS, CDR2 FQNEAQ. Trimming took 7 bases from V and 5 from J; bases not matched to a gene: 3. The chain's CDR3 is CASTGQGDNEQFF. CDR3 in DNA: TGTGCCAGCACGGGACAGGGAGACAATGAGCAGTTCTTC.

The chain uses TRBV6-4 and TRBJ2-1; 8 bases are shared with TRBD2. Per the germline V gene, CDR1 is MRHNA and CDR2 is SNTAGT. J gave up 3 bases and V 5 bases, and 6 bases lay outside the gene matches. The CDR3 covers 15 residues. CDR3 DNA sequence: TGTGCCAGCAGTACTAGCGGAGGGAACTACAATGAGCAGTTCTTC. This translates into CASSTSGGNYNEQFF.

This chain uses TRBV10-1 with TRBJ1-1; no definite D call. CDR3 length: 14 residues. Looked up from germline, CDR1 is WNHNN and CDR2 is SYGVQD (reference sequence). The V end was cut by 0 bases, the J end by 6 bases, with 11 bases between. DNA for the CDR3: TGCGCCAGCAGTGAGTCGAGACCGAGGGCTGAAGCTTTCTTT. Residues: CASSESRPRAEAFF.

This clonotype appeared once. This CDR3 is missing its conserved last phenylalanine or tryptophan, likely due to a read error. The V gene is TRBV4-1, the J gene TRBJ2-5; D is ambiguous. The CDR3 sequence is 16 residues long. Germline V lookup: CDR1 MGHRA, CDR2 YSYEKL. The V and J ends lost 0 bases and 4 bases respectively, with 15 bases between them. This CDR3 reads CASSQDPGLGGETQYL. The CDR3 bases are TGCGCCAGCAGCCAAGATCCCGGCTTGGGTGGAGAGACCCAGTACCTC.

The DNA for the CDR3 is TGTGCCAGCAGTTCCACCCTACCCTCCTACGAGCAGTACTTC. Amino acid sequence: CASSSTLPSYEQYF. J is TRBJ2-7 and V is TRBV12-3 or TRBV12-4, with no clear D. The CDR3 consists of 14 residues. Trimming removed 4 bases from V and 0 bases from J, with 10 bases in between.

The rearrangement joins TRBV5-4 to TRBJ1-1; D remains ambiguous. Trimming cost V 0 bases and J 4 bases, with 16 bases left between them. Germline V CDR1 and CDR2: SGHNT, YYREEE (reference sequence). The length of the CDR3 is 16 residues. CDR3 sequence: CASSLGGREGSTEAFF. The CDR3 DNA is TGTGCCAGCAGCTTGGGAGGACGGGAGGGATCCACTGAAGCTTTCTTT.

V is TRBV28 and J is TRBJ2-7; weak D call: TRBD2 (6 bases). V was pared by 5 bases and J by 2 bases, with 10 bases between. The CDR3 runs to 13 residues. Per germline, CDR1 MDHEN and CDR2 SYDVKM. The DNA of the CDR3 is TGTGCCAGCAGTCTACCGGGGGCCTACGAGCAGTACTTC. It yields the protein CASSLPGAYEQYF.

This clonotype was seen repeatedly, ten times or more. The J gene is TRBJ2-2, the V gene TRBV10-3; a possible D gene is TRBD2 (5 bases). This CDR3 spans 15 amino acids. The ends were cut back, 2 bases at V and 4 bases at J, with 11 bases in the middle. Germline V gene sequence: CDR1 ENHRY, CDR2 SYGVKD. In nucleotides, the CDR3 is TGTGCCATCAGTGAGACTAGTAGTGGCACCGGGGAGCTGTTTTTT. Translation: CAISETSSGTGELFF.

This clonotype showed up just once. The genes are TRBV5-1 and TRBJ2-7, with D maybe TRBD1 (7 bases). Germline V gene lookup returns CDR1 SGHRS and CDR2 YFSETQ. The V gene lost 4 bases and the J gene lost 4 bases, with 18 bases spanning the gap. The CDR3 runs to 15 residues. This chain's CDR3 is CASSPGDRDVYEQYV. DNA of the CDR3: TGCGCCAGCAGCCCGGGAGACAGGGATGTATACGAGCAGTACGTC.

This clonotype was seen at least ten times. The chain links TRBV7-6 to TRBJ2-7; TRBD1 is a possible D gene (5 bases). Between the trimmed V and J ends, which lost 2 bases and 7 bases, there was a span of 15 bases. Germline V gene sequence: CDR1 SGHVS, CDR2 FNYEAQ. The CDR3 extends over 14 amino acids. The CDR3 is CASSLTAGIREQYF. CDR3 nucleotide sequence: TGTGCCAGCAGCTTAACGGCAGGGATAAGGGAGCAGTACTTC.